In its sample, the clone carrying this T cell receptor beta chain was seen a few times. For the library, individual cDNA molecules each received unique molecular identifiers. TCRdb reprocessed the RACE reads with MiXCR, giving one entry per CDR3 protein. The repertoire has more than 100,000 distinct CDR3 sequences, 13% of them found once; the top ten carry roughly 2.8%. Time point: pre-sensitization, week 0. Treatment given: therapeutic diphenylcyclopropenone sensitization with weekly scalp DPC. Total RNA was extracted from unfractionated whole blood. These data come from a study of human T cells and chemical hapten exposure. Germline CDR1 SGHAT, CDR2 FQNNGV. V was trimmed by 3 bases and J by 4 bases, leaving 15 bases between them. The length of the CDR3 is 15 residues.

This receptor was identified in a woman aged 18-29 years with alopecia areata. Some clones in this sample may be carry-over from other donors' samples. The sample in question was whole blood, obtained in connection with sensitization to the hapten diphenylcyclopropenone (DPC). V is TRBV11-2 and J is TRBJ1-1; D unclear. The CDR3 bases are TGTGCCAGCAGCTTTTCTTCACAGTCCTCCACTGAAGCTTTCTTT. Residues: CASSFSSQSSTEAFF.